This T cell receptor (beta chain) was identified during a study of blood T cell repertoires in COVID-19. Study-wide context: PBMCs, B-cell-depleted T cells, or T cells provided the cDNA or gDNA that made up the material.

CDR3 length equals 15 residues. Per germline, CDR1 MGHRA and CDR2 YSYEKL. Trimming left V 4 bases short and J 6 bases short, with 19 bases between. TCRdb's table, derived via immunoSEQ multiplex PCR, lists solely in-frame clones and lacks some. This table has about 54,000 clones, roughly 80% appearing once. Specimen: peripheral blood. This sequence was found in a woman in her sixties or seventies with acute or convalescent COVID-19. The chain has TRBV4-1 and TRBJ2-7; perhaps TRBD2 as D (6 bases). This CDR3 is CASSPSWGDQFEQYF. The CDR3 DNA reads TGCGCCAGCAGCCCTTCTTGGGGGGATCAGTTCGAGCAGTACTTC.